These 14 T cell receptor beta chains came from one sample sequenced in a study of blood T cell repertoires in COVID-19. This table comes from immunoSEQ multiplex PCR, and its TCRdb copy is limited to in-frame clones, with some not included. Of about 52,000 clones in the sample, roughly four fifths were seen once. Material for sequencing was peripheral blood. These receptors came from an elderly woman with COVID-19, enrolled during active disease.

This clone was counted between two and nine times. The rearrangement joins TRBV7-6 to TRBJ1-5, with D unclear. This CDR3 is built from 15 residues. Germline assignment: CDR1 SGHVS and CDR2 FNYEAQ. The germline V and J ends were trimmed by 1 base and 3 bases, with 10 bases remaining between them. The CDR3 region has the DNA TGTGCCAGCAGCTTAGAGGAGGGATTCAATCAGCCCCAGCATTTT. Translated, it gives CASSLEEGFNQPQHF.

This sequence joins TRBV18 and TRBJ1-1, with no clear D. The CDR3 consists of 14 residues. V was clipped by 5 bases and J by 8 bases, with 18 bases between them. Germline V gene lookup returns CDR1 KGHSH and CDR2 LQKENI. Here the CDR3 reads CASSALAGSGEAFF. The CDR3 DNA follows: TGTGCCAGCTCAGCCCTCGCGGGTTCGGGGGAAGCTTTCTTT. The variable domain in full, completed from reference TRBV18 and TRBJ1-1, reads NAGVMQNPRHLVRRRGQEARLRCSPMKGHSHVYWYRQLPEEGLKFMVYLQKENIIDESGMPKERFSAEFPKEGPSILRIQQVVRGDSAAYFCASSALAGSGEAFFGQGTRLTVV.

This clone was counted only a few times. The V gene is TRBV6-4, the J gene TRBJ2-1; 16 bases agree with TRBD2. In germline, CDR1 is MRHNA, CDR2 SNTAGT. V trimming: 9 bases; J trimming: 3 bases; junction bases outside the gene matches: 8. The CDR3 runs to 17 residues. The CDR3 bases are TGTGCCAGACCTGTAGGGACTAGCGGGAGGGACTACAATGAGCAGTTCTTC. Translated, it gives CARPVGTSGRDYNEQFF.

The chain couples TRBV3-1 (or the pseudogene TRBV3-2) to TRBJ1-4; D unresolved. The length of the CDR3 is 14 residues. The germline V gene has CDR1 LGHDT and CDR2 YNNKEL (reference sequence). V dropped 5 bases and J dropped 0 bases, with 7 bases sitting between them. The CDR3 protein is CASSSRATNEKLFF. DNA of the CDR3: TGTGCCAGCAGCTCGCGGGCAACTAATGAAAAACTGTTTTTT.

J is TRBJ1-1 and V is TRBV29-1; TRBD1 is a possible D gene (6 bases). The V end was cut by 7 bases, the J end by 3 bases, with 18 bases between. There are 14 residues in the CDR3. CDR1 SQVTM and CDR2 ANQGSEA come from the germline V gene. CDR3 sequence: CSAIQGSGYTEAFF. CDR3 bases: TGCAGCGCAATTCAGGGGAGTGGGTACACTGAAGCTTTCTTT.

The CDR3 spells CASSQDPTGSGNTIYF. CDR3 bases: TGCGCCAGCAGCCAAGACCCTACAGGGTCTGGAAACACCATATATTTT. The chain employs TRBV4-1 and TRBJ1-3, with a tentative D call TRBD1 (6 bases). Germline-derived CDR1 and CDR2 are MGHRA and YSYEKL. Trimming pared 0 bases from V and 1 base from J, leaving 10 bases between. CDR3 length: 16 residues.

This clone was counted once. The genes are TRBV6-2 or TRBV6-3 and TRBJ2-7; 7 bases are a match to TRBD2. Germline CDR1 and CDR2: MNHEY and SVGEGT. The CDR3 covers 17 residues. V shed 4 bases, J shed 0 bases, and the junction held 12 bases outside the gene matches. The CDR3 spells CASSLIEIGRSSYEQYF. The CDR3 DNA sequence: TGTGCCAGCAGTTTAATCGAGATCGGGAGGAGCTCCTACGAGCAGTACTTC.

This chain uses TRBV5-4 with TRBJ2-7; TRBD1 agrees at 7 bases. The germline CDR1 and CDR2 sequences are SGHNT and YYREEE (reference sequence). This CDR3 has 14 residues. V lost 1 base and J lost 2; bases outside the gene matches: 3. CDR3: CASSLPGTAYEQYF. The CDR3 coding sequence is TGTGCCAGCAGCTTGCCCGGGACAGCCTACGAGCAGTACTTC. Supplemented by reference TRBV5-4 and TRBJ2-7, the full variable domain reads ETGVTQSPTHLIKTRGQQVTLRCSSQSGHNTVSWYQQALGQGPQFIFQYYREEENGRGNFPPRFSGLQFPNYSSELNVNALELDDSALYLCASSLPGTAYEQYFGPGTRLTVT.

The genes are TRBV28 and TRBJ1-5; D gene unclear. V lost 8 bases and J 2 bases, leaving 19 bases between the germline ends. The germline V gene encodes CDR1 MDHEN and CDR2 SYDVKM. The CDR3 is made up of 16 amino acids. CDR3 in amino acids: CASALVFRGGNQPQHF. As DNA, the CDR3 is TGTGCCAGCGCCTTGGTTTTTCGCGGGGGCAATCAGCCCCAGCATTTT.

This clone was recorded only once. The chain is built from TRBV7-6 and TRBJ2-3; 13 bases are a match to TRBD2. The trim removed 5 bases at V and 3 bases at J, leaving 5 bases unmatched. This CDR3 has 16 amino acids. Germline V gene lookup returns CDR1 SGHVS and CDR2 FNYEAQ. DNA of the CDR3: TGTGCCAGCAGCCACCGACTAGCGGGAGGAACAGATACGCAGTATTTT. It translates to CASSHRLAGGTDTQYF.

In its sample, this clone was seen a few times. The chain employs TRBV27 and TRBJ1-3; 7 nucleotides line up with TRBD1. This CDR3 region has 14 residues. Per germline, CDR1 MNHEY and CDR2 SMNVEV (reference sequence). V lost 6 bases, J lost 4 bases, and 6 bases stayed unmatched. CDR3 coding DNA: TGTGCCAGCAGACCGACAGGGCAAGGAAACACCATATATTTT. Protein: CASRPTGQGNTIYF.

The chain employs TRBV5-4 and TRBJ2-3; 8 bases align to TRBD2. V trimming: 6 bases; J trimming: 6 bases; junction bases outside the gene matches: 12. The CDR3 runs 15 residues. Germline V gene sequence: CDR1 SGHNT, CDR2 YYREEE (reference sequence). CDR3 nucleotide sequence: TGTGCCAGCATCCAGAGCGGGAGCGCCAAGGATACGCAGTATTTT. It specifies CASIQSGSAKDTQYF.

The chain couples TRBV19 to TRBJ2-7; 10 nucleotides match TRBD2. The V segment lost 3 bases and the J segment 2 bases; nucleotides outside the gene matches: 4. Germline V gene lookup returns CDR1 LNHDA and CDR2 SQIVND (reference sequence). The CDR3 sequence is 15 residues long. For the CDR3, the DNA is TGTGCCAGTAGTATGGCTAGCGGGAGCCCCTACGAGCAGTACTTC. Translating gives CASSMASGSPYEQYF. Variable domain in full (rest from reference TRBV19 and TRBJ2-7): DGGITQSPKYLFRKEGQNVTLSCEQNLNHDAMYWYRQDPGQGLRLIYYSQIVNDFQKGDIAEGYSVSREKKESFPLTVTSAQKNPTAFYLCASSMASGSPYEQYFGPGTRLTVT.

The V gene is TRBV20-1, the J gene TRBJ1-6, with 9 bases identical to TRBD1. This CDR3 region has 15 residues. Germline CDR1 is DFQATT and CDR2 is SNEGSKA (reference sequence). The V and J ends lost 3 bases and 5 bases, in that order; junction bases with no gene match: 5. The CDR3 spells CSASRTGENNSPLHF. The DNA for the CDR3 is TGCAGTGCTAGTCGGACAGGGGAAAATAATTCACCCCTCCACTTT.